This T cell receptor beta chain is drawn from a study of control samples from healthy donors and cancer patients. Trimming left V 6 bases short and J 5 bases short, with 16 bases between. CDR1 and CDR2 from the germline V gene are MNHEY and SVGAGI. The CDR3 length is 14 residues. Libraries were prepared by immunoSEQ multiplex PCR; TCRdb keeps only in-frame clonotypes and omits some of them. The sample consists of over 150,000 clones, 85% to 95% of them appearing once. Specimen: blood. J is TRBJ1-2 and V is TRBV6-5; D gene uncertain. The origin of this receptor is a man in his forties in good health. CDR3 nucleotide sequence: TGTGCCAGCAGGTGGGCCGGGCCAGGTTATGGCTACACCTTC. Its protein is CASRWAGPGYGYTF.